The 3 T cell receptor beta chains in this list originate from one sample, sequenced in a study of siplizumab effects on memory and regulatory T cells. TCRdb's table, derived via immunoSEQ multiplex PCR, lists solely in-frame clones and lacks some. The sample has 75,000 to 100,000 clones, 94% seen once. Sequences were obtained from non-Treg CD4+ T cells sorted from blood. The receptors were gathered from a human donor in good health.

This chain connects TRBV30 to TRBJ2-1; 9 nucleotides line up with TRBD1. CDR1 and CDR2 (germline): GTSNPN, SVGIG (reference sequence). Trimming cost V 2 bases and J 6 bases; bases outside gene matches: 5. This CDR3 is built from 14 residues. This chain's CDR3 is CAWSMGQGGNEQFF. CDR3 nucleotide sequence: TGTGCCTGGAGTATGGGACAGGGCGGCAATGAGCAGTTCTTC. Drawing the rest from reference TRBV30 and TRBJ2-1, the complete variable domain is SQTIHQWPATLVQPVGSPLSLECTVEGTSNPNLYWYRQAAGRGLQLLFYSVGIGQISSEVPQNLSASRPQDRQFILSSKKLLLSDSGFYLCAWSMGQGGNEQFFGPGTRLTVL.

In its sample, this clone was seen a few times. The V call is TRBV10-3, the J call TRBJ1-1; D may be TRBD1 (5 bases). The ends were cut back, 4 bases at V and 4 bases at J, with 10 bases in the middle. Per germline, CDR1 ENHRY and CDR2 SYGVKD. This CDR3 has 13 amino acids. As DNA, the CDR3 is TGTGCCATCAGTGGCCCAGGGATCACTGAAGCTTTCTTT. Translated: CAISGPGITEAFF.

Of note for this clone: An end of the junction does not agree with germline; a read error may underlie this. V is TRBV14 and J is TRBJ2-2; D is undetermined. The germline V gene has CDR1 SGHDN and CDR2 FVKESK. The CDR3 is made up of 16 amino acids. CDR3: CASSQYNGRNSGELFF. The DNA for the CDR3 is TGTGCCAGCAGCCAATATAACGGGCGGAACTCCGGGGAGCTGTTTTTT.